Below, 8 T cell receptor beta chains from the same sample are listed, as sequenced in a study of CD8+CD57+ T cells in acquired aplastic anemia. Genomic DNA acted as the template from which TCR beta VDJ combination and CDR3 sequence profiling were carried out. TCRdb re-called the reads with MiXCR, one entry per CDR3 protein. This repertoire shows over 150,000 distinct CDR3 sequences, around 60% found once; its top ten account for 42%. Before being chosen for sequencing, patients had shown CD8+CD57+ cell expansion by flow cytometry. Material for sequencing was sorted CD4+, CD8+, or CD8+CD57+ T cells (not recorded which) from PBMCs. The receptor source for this set is a human donor with aplastic anemia.

This clonotype came up a few times. The chain joins TRBV10-3 to TRBJ1-2; possibly TRBD1 for D (6 bases). V lost 6 bases and J 0 bases, leaving 14 bases between the germline ends. CDR3 size: 15 residues. Germline-derived CDR1 and CDR2 are ENHRY and SYGVKD. The CDR3 DNA sequence: TGTGCCATCAGCCGGACAGAAGTCACTAACTATGGCTACACCTTC. This encodes CAISRTEVTNYGYTF.

This clonotype came up many times. J is TRBJ2-7 and V is TRBV29-1, with 12 bases identical to TRBD1. V gave up 6 bases and J gave up 6 bases; unmatched junction bases: 9. Germline V gives CDR1 SQVTM, CDR2 ANQGSEA. The CDR3 has 14 residues. The CDR3 loop is CSVLPGTGGGEQYF. As DNA, the CDR3 is TGCAGCGTCCTTCCCGGGACAGGGGGCGGCGAGCAGTACTTC.

The chain uses TRBV20-1 and TRBJ1-5, with a tentative D call TRBD1 (6 bases). Germline V gene sequence: CDR1 DFQATT, CDR2 SNEGSKA (reference sequence). The CDR3 spans 16 residues. V was pared by 3 bases and J by 1 base, with 16 bases between. CDR3 nucleotides: TGCAGTGCTAGTGCTGGACAGTTTGGGAGCAATCAGCCCCAGCATTTT. This encodes CSASAGQFGSNQPQHF.

Turning to this clonotype: The CDR3 carries no conserved terminal phenylalanine or tryptophan, so it likely arises from a read error. It is unclear where the CDR3 begins or ends on the DNA, so no DNA is shown, and the CDR3 is as TCRdb lists it. This rearrangement joins TRBV2 to TRBJ2-6. CDR1 and CDR2 (germline): SNHLY, FYNNEI. The CDR3 is 8 amino acids long, termini counted. CDR3 sequence: CASSEVAA.

This chain connects TRBV27 to TRBJ2-2; unclear D gene. The length of the CDR3 is 13 residues. Germline V lookup: CDR1 MNHEY, CDR2 SMNVEV (reference sequence). Trimming took off 2 bases at V and 5 bases at J, with 6 bases between the two ends. CDR3 sequence: CASSLAQTGELFF. The CDR3 DNA reads TGTGCCAGCAGTTTAGCTCAAACCGGGGAGCTGTTTTTT.

This clonotype showed up just a few times. The chain recombines TRBV7-2 with TRBJ2-5; D is undetermined. V shed 1 base and J shed 4 bases, with 13 bases lying between them. Per germline, CDR1 SGHTA and CDR2 FQGNSA. The CDR3 contains 15 residues. CDR3 DNA sequence: TGTGCCAGCAGCTTAGATTCGAGCGATGGAGAGACCCAGTACTTC. This encodes CASSLDSSDGETQYF.

This clonotype has ten or more counts. This chain connects TRBV9 to TRBJ1-2; D may be TRBD1 (6 bases). Germline loops: CDR1 SGDLS, CDR2 YYNGEE. The germline V and J ends were trimmed by 3 bases and 2 bases, with 14 bases remaining between them. The CDR3 is made up of 15 amino acids. Here the CDR3 reads CASSAQGGQNYGYTF. CDR3 nucleotide sequence: TGTGCCAGCAGCGCACAGGGAGGACAGAACTATGGCTACACCTTC.

This clonotype occurred a few times. This sequence joins TRBV20-1 and TRBJ1-5, with no clear D. The germline V gene encodes CDR1 DFQATT and CDR2 SNEGSKA (reference sequence). The V gene lost 2 bases and the J gene lost 0 bases, with 5 bases spanning the gap. CDR3 size: 13 residues. This chain's CDR3 is CSARTDSNQPQHF. The CDR3 bases are TGCAGTGCTAGAACTGATAGCAATCAGCCCCAGCATTTT.